This T cell receptor beta chain was recorded in a study of long-term antiretroviral therapy in people with HIV. Worth noting for this clone: Its target is unknown.

CDR3 length: 12 residues. Germline CDR1 reads ENHRY; CDR2 reads SYGVKD. Between the trimmed V and J ends, which lost 6 bases and 2 bases, there was a span of 7 bases. The assay, immunoSEQ v3.0, was run at survey level. Clones were read by immunoSEQ multiplex PCR, and TCRdb kept only the in-frame ones, dropping some. The sample has roughly 32,000 clones, approximately 85% seen once. Study results and limitations: HIV repertoires had narrower CDR3 length ranges than controls. Post-ART diversity increased but stayed below transplant donor controls. Clonal expansions arising prior to ART prevailed in the repertoire at every time point.

The specimen comprised unsorted PBMCs, sampled about 3.4 years after starting antiretroviral therapy. The TCR sequence derives from a man aged 18 to 30 with HIV. This chain connects TRBV10-3 to TRBJ2-5, with D hard to call. The chain's CDR3 is CAISGDQETQYF. Written as DNA, the CDR3 is TGTGCCATCAGCGGCGATCAAGAGACCCAGTACTTC.